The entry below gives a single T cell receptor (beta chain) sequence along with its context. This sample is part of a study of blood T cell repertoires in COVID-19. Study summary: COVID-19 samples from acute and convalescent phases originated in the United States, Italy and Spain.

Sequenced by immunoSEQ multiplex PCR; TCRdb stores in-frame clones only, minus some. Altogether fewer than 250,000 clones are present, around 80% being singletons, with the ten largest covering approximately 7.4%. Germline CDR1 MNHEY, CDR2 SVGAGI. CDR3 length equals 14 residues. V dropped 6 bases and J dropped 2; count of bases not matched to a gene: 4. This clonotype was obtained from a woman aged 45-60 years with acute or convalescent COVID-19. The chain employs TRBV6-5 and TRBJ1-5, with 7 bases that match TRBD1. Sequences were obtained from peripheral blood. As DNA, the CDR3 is TGTGCCAGCAGGAATACAGGGGGCAATCAGCCCCAGCATTTT. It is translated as CASRNTGGNQPQHF.